The 12 T cell receptor beta chains below come from one sample, sequenced in a study of cytomegalovirus exposure and HLA in healthy donors. Primers for the PCR totalled 60 Vbeta and 13 Jbeta. The data were produced by immunoSEQ multiplex PCR, yet TCRdb's version contains in-frame clones alone and is incomplete. Altogether 150,000 to 160,000 clones are present, roughly 77% being singletons, with the ten largest covering roughly 7.7%. Material: PBMCs. All receptors derive from a man aged 25-40 years in good health and CMV-seropositive.

This clone has just one count. The chain joins TRBV27 to TRBJ2-5; the D gene is possibly TRBD2 (6 bases). V was clipped by 6 bases and J by 3 bases, with 17 bases between them. Germline V gene data show CDR1 as MNHEY and CDR2 as SMNVEV (reference sequence). CDR3 size: 15 residues. The CDR3 DNA reads TGTGCCAGCAGCCCTAGCGAGATCACTAAAGAGACCCAGTACTTC. It yields the protein CASSPSEITKETQYF.

This clone came up a few times. The chain recombines TRBV4-2 with TRBJ1-2; the D is unclear. V lost 4 bases to trimming and J lost 4 bases, with 10 bases between them. In germline, CDR1 is LGHNA, CDR2 YNFKEQ. CDR3 length: 13 amino acids. The CDR3 reads CASSPEYSYGYTF. CDR3 DNA sequence: TGTGCCAGCAGCCCCGAGTACAGCTATGGCTACACCTTC.

The rearrangement joins TRBV27 to TRBJ2-7, with TRBD1 matching over 10 bases. The CDR3 loop spans 17 amino acids. V gave up 6 bases and J gave up 7 bases; unmatched junction bases: 18. Germline loops: CDR1 MNHEY, CDR2 SMNVEV (reference sequence). The CDR3 sequence is CASRALGQGSNRWEQYF. The CDR3 coding sequence is TGTGCCAGCAGGGCTTTGGGACAGGGGAGTAACCGGTGGGAGCAGTACTTC.

This chain uses TRBV19 with TRBJ1-2; D remains ambiguous. Trimming stripped 1 base from V and 4 bases from J, with 10 bases between. CDR1 is LNHDA, CDR2 SQIVND, per germline (reference sequence). The CDR3 runs 14 residues. This CDR3 reads CASSIGPGSYGYTF. CDR3 sequence (DNA): TGTGCCAGTAGTATAGGGCCAGGTTCCTATGGCTACACCTTC.

This chain joins TRBV30 and TRBJ1-2; TRBD1 matches at 9 bases. Trimming at V came to 0 bases and at J to 6 bases, leaving 5 bases not matched to a gene. The CDR3 runs 14 residues. CDR1 is GTSNPN and CDR2 is SVGIG in the germline V gene (reference sequence). The DNA of the CDR3 is TGTGCCTGGAGTGTCCGGGACAGGGTTCATGGCTACACCTTC. Protein: CAWSVRDRVHGYTF.

CDR3 protein: CASRPSAERGYTF. The CDR3 DNA reads as TGTGCCAGCAGACCTTCGGCTGAGAGGGGCTACACCTTC. This chain connects TRBV28 to TRBJ1-2; D gene uncertain. Looked up from germline, CDR1 is MDHEN and CDR2 is SYDVKM. V lost 6 bases, J lost 8 bases, and 16 bases lay in between. The CDR3 consists of 13 residues.

The V and J genes are TRBV5-6 and TRBJ1-2; possibly TRBD1 for D (6 bases). The CDR3 runs 15 residues. The ends were cut back, 7 bases at V and 6 bases at J, with 22 bases in the middle. Germline CDR1 is SGHDT and CDR2 is YYEEEE. The CDR3, as DNA: TGTGCCAGCCGCTCCCCCACCCACAGGGAGAATGGCTACACCTTC. This translates into CASRSPTHRENGYTF.

The rearrangement joins TRBV27 to TRBJ1-5; no clear D gene. CDR1 is MNHEY, CDR2 SMNVEV, per germline (reference sequence). The CDR3 has 15 amino acids. V was clipped by 5 bases and J by 0 bases, with 11 bases between them. CDR3 nucleotide sequence: TGTGCCAGCAGTGGGGAGGGTTATAGCAATCAGCCCCAGCATTTT. Encoded protein: CASSGEGYSNQPQHF.

The CDR3 bases are TGTGCCAGCAGGAGTACAGGAGGCTACACCTTC. Protein sequence: CASRSTGGYTF. V gene TRBV2 combines with J gene TRBJ1-2, with D tentatively TRBD1 (5 bases). This CDR3 has 11 amino acids. CDR1 SNHLY and CDR2 FYNNEI come from the germline V gene. V lost 6 bases and J lost 8, with 10 bases in between.

V usage is TRBV5-6 and J usage is TRBJ2-3; possibly TRBD2 for D (6 bases). Germline V gene data show CDR1 as SGHDT and CDR2 as YYEEEE. The CDR3 extends over 15 amino acids. V lost 6 bases, J lost 2 bases, and 16 bases lay in between. The CDR3 DNA reads TGTGCCAGCAATGGGGTAGCGGACTCCACAGATACGCAGTATTTT. Protein sequence: CASNGVADSTDTQYF.

This sequence joins TRBV9 and TRBJ1-1, with TRBD1 as a possible D gene (5 bases). From germline, CDR1 is SGDLS and CDR2 YYNGEE. This CDR3 region has 16 residues. Deletions cut 4 bases from V and 5 bases from J, with 21 bases between. CDR3 nucleotides: TGTGCCAGCAGCCCCCGGAGCGGGGGGGGAGATACTGAAGCTTTCTTT. It is translated as CASSPRSGGGDTEAFF.

This chain connects TRBV29-1 to TRBJ2-1, with D tentatively TRBD2 (6 bases). Germline loops: CDR1 SQVTM, CDR2 ANQGSEA. The CDR3 is 15 residues long. Trimming stripped 4 bases from V and 15 bases from J, with 28 bases between. CDR3 sequence reads: CSVGLWTQGGGKGFF. The CDR3 DNA sequence: TGCAGCGTTGGACTGTGGACTCAGGGAGGTGGGAAGGGGTTCTTC.